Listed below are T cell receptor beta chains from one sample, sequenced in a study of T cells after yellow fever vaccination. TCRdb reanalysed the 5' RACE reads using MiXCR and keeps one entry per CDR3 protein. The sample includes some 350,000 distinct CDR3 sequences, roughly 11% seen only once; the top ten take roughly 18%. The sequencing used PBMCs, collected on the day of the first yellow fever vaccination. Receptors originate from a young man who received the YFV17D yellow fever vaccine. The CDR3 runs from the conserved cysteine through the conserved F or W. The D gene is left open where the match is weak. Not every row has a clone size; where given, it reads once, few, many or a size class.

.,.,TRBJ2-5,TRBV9,TGTGCCAGCAGCGTAATGGGAAGCCAAGAGACCCAGTACTTC,CASSVMGSQETQYF
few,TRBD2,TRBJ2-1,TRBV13,TGTGCCAGCAGCCATGCGGACTTGGGCGGGGGGATTTACAATGAGCAGTTCTTC,CASSHADLGGGIYNEQFF
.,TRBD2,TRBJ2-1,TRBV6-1,TGTGCCAGCAGCCAATACCCTAGCGGGGCCTCCCTTGGATGGGAGCAGTTCTTC,CASSQYPSGASLGWEQFF
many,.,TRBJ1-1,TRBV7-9,TGTGCCAGCAGCTTCGGAACCACTGAAGCTTTCTTT,CASSFGTTEAFF
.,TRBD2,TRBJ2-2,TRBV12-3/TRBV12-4,TGTGCCTGTGGGCCGGGGGGAACCGGGGAGCTGTTTTTT,CACGPGGTGELFF
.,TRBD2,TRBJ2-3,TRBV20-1,TGCAGTGCTGACGCGGGGGGACCCGGGGATACGCAGTATTTT,CSADAGGPGDTQYF
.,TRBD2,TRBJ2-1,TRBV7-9,TGTGCCAGCAGCGCCCGGGGGGGCCCCTACAATGAGCAGTTCTTC,CASSARGGPYNEQFF
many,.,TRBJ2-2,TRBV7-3,TGTGCCAGCAGCCTAAGATGGGCCGGGGAGCTGTTTTTT,CASSLRWAGELFF
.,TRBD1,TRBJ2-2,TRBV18,TGTGCCAGCTCCCTGCTACAGGGGGCGAACACCGGGGAGCTGTTTTTT,CASSLLQGANTGELFF
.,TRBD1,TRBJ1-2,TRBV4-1,TGCGCCAGCAGCGTAAATTCGGGACAGGGTGATGGCTACACCTTC,CASSVNSGQGDGYTF
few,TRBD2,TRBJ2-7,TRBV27,TGTGCCAGCAAAAGTAGGGGCGGGACTACCTACGAGCAGTACTTC,CASKSRGGTTYEQYF
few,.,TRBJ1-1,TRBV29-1,TGCAGCGTTGAGGGGACCCCCGGAGTTGAAGCTTTCTTT,CSVEGTPGVEAFF
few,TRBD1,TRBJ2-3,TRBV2,TGTGCCAGCAGCGGAGGACAGGGAGGCACAGATACGCAGTATTTT,CASSGGQGGTDTQYF
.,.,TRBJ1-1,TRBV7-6,TGTGCCAGCAGCATTCCCGGGGGCACTGAAGCTTTCTTT,CASSIPGGTEAFF
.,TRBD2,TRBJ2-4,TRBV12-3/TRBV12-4,TGTGCCAGCAGTACCCGGCGGGGGGCTGCCAAAAACACTCAGTACTTC,CASSTRRGAAKNTQYF
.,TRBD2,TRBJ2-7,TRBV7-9,TGTGCCAGCAGCTCTACTAGCGGGGGAGCCTACGAGCAGTACTTC,CASSSTSGGAYEQYF
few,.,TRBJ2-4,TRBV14,TGTGCCAGCAGCCAGGTTCAGGGCCCTCAGTACTTC,CASSQVQGPQYF
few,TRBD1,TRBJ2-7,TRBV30,TGTGCCTGGATCCCCGGGACAGGGATCCACGAGCAGTACTTC,CAWIPGTGIHEQYF
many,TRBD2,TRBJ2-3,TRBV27,TGTGCCAGCAGGATTAGCGGGGCTAGCACAGATACGCAGTATTTT,CASRISGASTDTQYF
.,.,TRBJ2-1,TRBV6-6,TGTGCCAGCAGTGGGGCCAACTACAATGAGCAGTTCTTC,CASSGANYNEQFF
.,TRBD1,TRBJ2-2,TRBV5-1,TGCGCCAGCACAGACAGGGACGACACCGGGGAGCTGTTTTTT,CASTDRDDTGELFF
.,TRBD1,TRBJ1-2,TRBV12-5,TGTGCTAGTGGGGGGACAGCTGGTGGCTACACCTTC,CASGGTAGGYTF
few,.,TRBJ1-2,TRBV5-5,TGTGCCAGCAGCACCCCACCGACATGGGACTATGGCTACACCTTC,CASSTPPTWDYGYTF
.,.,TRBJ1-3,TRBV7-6,TGTGCCAGCAGCCAGGCCAGATCCTCTGGAAACACCATATATTTT,CASSQARSSGNTIYF
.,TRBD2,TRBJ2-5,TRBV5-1,TGCGCCAGCAGCCGAGGGGCTAGCGGGGGGGAAGAGACCCAGTACTTC,CASSRGASGGEETQYF
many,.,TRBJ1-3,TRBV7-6,TGTGCCAGCAGCTTTGCTGGAAACACCATATATTTT,CASSFAGNTIYF
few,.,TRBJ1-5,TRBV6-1,TGTGCCACCAGAGAGAATCAGCCCCAGCATTTT,CATRENQPQHF
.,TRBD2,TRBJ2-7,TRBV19,TGTGCCAGTAGTTTCGACGTCGGGGGGTCCTACGAGCAGTACTTC,CASSFDVGGSYEQYF
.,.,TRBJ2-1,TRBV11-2,TGTGCCAGCAGCTTAGAATTCGCTGGGGGTGTCTACAATGAGCAGTTCTTC,CASSLEFAGGVYNEQFF
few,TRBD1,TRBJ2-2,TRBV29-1,TGCAGCGCTGACAGGGTGAACACCGGGGAGCTGTTTTTT,CSADRVNTGELFF
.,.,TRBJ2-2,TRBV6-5,TGTGCCAGCAGTTACCTGGTCGACACCGGGGAGCTGTTTTTT,CASSYLVDTGELFF
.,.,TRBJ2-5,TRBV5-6,TGTGCCAGCAGCTTGTCAGGGTTGGAGACCCAGTACTTC,CASSLSGLETQYF
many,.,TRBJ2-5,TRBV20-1,TGCAGTGCTAGGTACCAAGAGACCCAGTACTTC,CSARYQETQYF
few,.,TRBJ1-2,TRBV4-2,TGTGCCAGCAGCCAAGAGAAACAGGACTATGGCTACACCTTC,CASSQEKQDYGYTF
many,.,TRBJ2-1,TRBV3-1,TGTGCCAGCAGCAGGGCGGGGGCGGAAGAGCAGTTCTTC,CASSRAGAEEQFF
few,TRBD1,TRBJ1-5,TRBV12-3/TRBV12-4,TGTGCCAGCAGTTTAGGGGGACAGGGCAGCAATCAGCCCCAGCATTTT,CASSLGGQGSNQPQHF
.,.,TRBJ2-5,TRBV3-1,TGTGCCAGCAGCCAAGAGGGAATCCAAGAGACCCAGTACTTC,CASSQEGIQETQYF
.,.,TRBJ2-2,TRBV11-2,TGTGCCAGCAGCCACCTGATGAGGGAACCCGGGGAGCTGTTTTTT,CASSHLMREPGELFF
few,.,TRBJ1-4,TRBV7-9,TGTGCCAGCAGCCCCCCCCAAGACGAAAAACTGTTTTTT,CASSPPQDEKLFF
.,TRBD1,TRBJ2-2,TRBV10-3,TGTGCCATCAGGAGACAGGGGGCGCACACCGGGGAGCTGTTTTTT,CAIRRQGAHTGELFF
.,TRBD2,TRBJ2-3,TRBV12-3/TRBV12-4,TGTGCCAGCAGTGTAGCGGGCCCGTTTGTCGGGCAGTATTTT,CASSVAGPFVGQYF
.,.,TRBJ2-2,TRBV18,TGTGCCAGCTCACCAGTCATGGGGAGTATCGAGAGTACCGGGGAGCTGTTTTTT,CASSPVMGSIESTGELFF
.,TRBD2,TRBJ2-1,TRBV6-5,TGTGCCAGCAGTTACGTAGCGGGAGCCTACAATGAGCAGTTCTTC,CASSYVAGAYNEQFF
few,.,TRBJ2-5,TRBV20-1,TGCAGTGCTGCCCCCTCCATGGGGGGAGCCCAAGAGACCCAGTACTTC,CSAAPSMGGAQETQYF
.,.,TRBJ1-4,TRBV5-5,TGTGCCAGCAGCTTGGGACTGTCTAATGAAAAACTGTTTTTT,CASSLGLSNEKLFF
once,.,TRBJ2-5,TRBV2,TGTGCCAGCAGTGAAGGAGGGGACGAGACCCAGTACTTC,CASSEGGDETQYF
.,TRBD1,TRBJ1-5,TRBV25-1,TGTGCCAGCAGTGGGTGGACAGGGAATCAGCCCCAGCATTTT,CASSGWTGNQPQHF